This TCR beta chain was sequenced for a study of shared clonotypes between healthy human individuals (TCRdb year 2020). With regard to the full study: A few men and a couple of women, aged 18 to 49 years, made up the cohort. Per donor, three plates each were used for CD4 naive and CD4 memory, two for CD8 naive, and one for CD8 memory. To estimate repertoire size and how much clonotypes are shared between individuals, the study performed deep sequencing of blood TCR repertoires from roughly five healthy adults. Libraries were prepared and TCR repertoires were sequenced by different laboratories using diverse techniques, in order to increase sequencing depth and limit assay-specific biases. Each donor's leukapheresis produced roughly between roughly 0.85 and 10 billion PBMCs.

CD8 naive samples consisted of CD45RO-negative cells that were positively selected for CCR7, yielding a CD45RA+CCR7+ population without TemRA cells. Healthy HIV-negative adults with no recently reported acute infections or vaccinations were included as donors. Only Caucasian adults living in Nashville, Tennessee, USA were represented among the donors. After blood collection by leukapheresis, PBMCs were isolated using Ficoll-Histopaque density gradient centrifugation and then cryopreserved in the vapor phase of liquid nitrogen. Analytical flow cytometry was used to check the purity and quantity of each magnetically sorted T cell population. Each sorted fraction had its genomic DNA isolated and then quantified by UV absorbance on a Nanodrop 2000c. For CDR1 and CDR2, the germline V gene lists SGHDT and YYEEEE. The V end gives up 3 bases and the J end 3 bases, leaving 18 bases in the junction not matched to a gene. The CDR3 contains 18 residues, cysteine and phenylalanine counted. Only the CDR3 region is kept as DNA, spanning 54 bases read in frame from base 1.

General findings and caveats noted by the study authors: Pairwise subsampling led to the expectation that sequencing depth would affect the degree of clonotype sharing among donors. Sampling was limited to blood, and TCR repertoires in tissue likely differ from TCR repertoires in blood. Incomplete sequencing was indicated by rarefaction of sorted-subset datasets, despite the large sequencing depth. Because the study included a small number of donors, the genetic and exposure-history diversity represented was limited. Larger estimated clonotype richness was generally found for naive subsets than for memory subsets. Across a few donors, approximately 5% of naive CD4, roughly 3.5% of naive CD8, approximately 2.5% of memory CD4, and approximately 0.4% of memory CD8 clonotypes were shared. Compared with non-shared clonotypes, clonotypes shared by all four sorted-subset donors had higher generation probabilities.

Note on this clone: The specificity of this receptor is unknown. No base quality information exists; no much larger clone differs at one position.

Using the deep immunoSEQ assay, TCR CDR3 regions were amplified from genomic DNA by multiplex PCR. For each cell subset, the extracted genomic DNA was distributed evenly across all wells of several immunoSEQ 96-well plates, and each plate served as one replicate. For sorted subsets, about 210 ng of genomic DNA, equivalent to 25,000 to 30,000 T cell genomes, went into each replicate PCR. Purified libraries were quantified with a Qubit 3.0 fluorometer, sized on a Bioanalyzer 2100, and re-quantified with the KAPA Library Quantification kit. Each immunoSEQ 96-well plate was sequenced on its own single-read 150-cycle Illumina NextSeq 550 flow cell. Turning to the authors' computational methods: Because the immunoSEQ output held only junctional sequences and lacked quality scores, the filtering could not match the filtering applied to full-length reads. To assign V/J genes and CDR3, sequences were annotated against IMGT germline references using PyIR, a Python wrapper for IgBLAST v1.9. Reads were filtered out if the reads had weak V/J assignments (E-value above 1e-6), no CDR3, stop codons, out-of-frame junctions, or ambiguous translated residues. V3J clonotypes were defined as sequences sharing the same inferred V gene, J gene, and CDR3 amino acid sequence. To compute the percentage overlap between repertoires, the number of shared unique clonotypes was divided by the size of the smaller repertoire. RTK rarefaction, the Chao1 estimator, and Recon v2.1 estimates of unobserved clonotypes were used to assess repertoire richness. Generation probabilities for all TCRbeta clonotypes obtained by the gDNA method from a few donors were computed using OLGA. As stored in TCRdb, this immuneACCESS dataset retains in-frame rearrangements with V and J assigned. A fraction of the clones does not appear; measured against another copy, unresolved V genes explain less than half of the discrepancy, and the remainder lacks a known reason. V, J and clone size derive from that table, while D and trimming were established from the DNA sequence. Across this sample there are 2 million to 2.5 million clones, with 85% to 95% seen only once. Clones ranked in the top ten supply approximately 1.2% of the sample.

Input material: naive CD8+ T cells sorted from blood. Explained via the paper, the cell subset or site label denotes: CD45RA+CCR7+. In this chain, TRBV5-6 is recombined with TRBJ2-7; 7 central nucleotides agree with TRBD2. The source of this sequence is a man younger than 30 in good health. The CDR3 here reads CASSSRRGEGFGNYEQYF. The bases are TGTGCCAGCAGCTCCCGACGGGGGGAGGGGTTCGGAAACTACGAGCAGTACTTC.